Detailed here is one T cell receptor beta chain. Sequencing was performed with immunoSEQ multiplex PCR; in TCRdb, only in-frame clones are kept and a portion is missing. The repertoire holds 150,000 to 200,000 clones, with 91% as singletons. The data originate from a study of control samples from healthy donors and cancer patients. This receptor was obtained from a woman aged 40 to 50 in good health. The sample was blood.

The CDR3: CASSQGPDRGYTF. The CDR3 coding sequence is TGTGCCAGCAGCCAAGGCCCGGACAGGGGCTACACCTTC. This rearrangement joins TRBV4-2 to TRBJ1-2; 7 bases are a match to TRBD1. Losses at the gene ends were 1 base for V and 8 bases for J; bases not matched to a gene: 4. Germline assignment: CDR1 LGHNA and CDR2 YNFKEQ. The CDR3 consists of 13 residues.